A single sample gave rise to the 5 T cell receptor beta chains below, sequenced in a study of shared clonotypes between healthy human individuals. Assay used: immunoSEQ multiplex PCR; TCRdb lists only in-frame clones, some missing. The sample contains under 600,000 clones, roughly 85% of which appear only once. Material: PBMCs. The receptors shown here come from a middle-aged woman in good health. Some clones in this sample may be carry-over from other donors' samples.

This chain uses TRBV30 with TRBJ1-3, with D perhaps matching TRBD1 (6 bases). V was pared by 3 bases and J by 2 bases, with 11 bases between. Germline assignment: CDR1 GTSNPN and CDR2 SVGIG (reference sequence). The length of the CDR3 is 14 residues. CDR3 in DNA: TGTGCCTGGAGACCCAGGGGAGCTGGAAACACCATATATTTT. Translation gives CAWRPRGAGNTIYF.

The genes are TRBV4-2 and TRBJ2-3; 12 positions agree with TRBD2. The CDR3 extends over 15 amino acids. J gave up 5 bases and V 4 bases, and 4 bases lay outside the gene matches. Per the germline V gene, CDR1 is LGHNA and CDR2 is YNFKEQ. CDR3 DNA: TGTGCCAGCAGCCCTAGCGGGAGGGCCGGAGATACGCAGTATTTT. It encodes CASSPSGRAGDTQYF.

About this clone: A much larger clone differs by one base, so this may be a read error. The sample carries other DNA sequences with the same CDR3. This chain joins TRBV27 and TRBJ2-7; 8 bases agree with TRBD1. The junction had 3 bases not matched to a gene; V was cut back by 6 bases and J by 2 bases. Germline V lookup: CDR1 MNHEY, CDR2 SMNVEV (reference sequence). The CDR3 is made up of 13 amino acids. The CDR3 region is CASSQGATYEQYF. The CDR3 bases are TGTGCCAGCAGCCAGGGGGCTACCTACGAGCAGTACTTC.

This sequence joins TRBV28 and TRBJ1-6; unclear D gene. Germline assignment: CDR1 MDHEN and CDR2 SYDVKM. V was clipped by 1 base and J by 9 bases, with 10 bases between them. This CDR3 comprises 14 residues. CDR3 in DNA: TGTGCCAGCAGTTTATCGTACGTCGGTTCACCCCTCCACTTT. Its translation: CASSLSYVGSPLHF.

As for this clone: The sample contains more than one DNA sequence encoding this CDR3. V is TRBV19 and J is TRBJ2-3; D is possibly TRBD1 or TRBD2 (6 bases each). The CDR3 is 13 amino acids. Germline V gene lookup returns CDR1 LNHDA and CDR2 SQIVND (reference sequence). Trimming took 4 bases from V and 3 from J, leaving 8 bases between them. The CDR3 DNA reads as TGTGCCAGTAGTAGGAGGGGGACAGATACGCAGTATTTT. It is translated as CASSRRGTDTQYF.